These 18 T cell receptor beta chains share one sample of origin, sequenced in a study of blood T cell repertoires in COVID-19 (dated by TCRdb to 2020 to 2021). The library was prepared using the immunoSEQ multiplex PCR assay. Here the immuneACCESS table is served through TCRdb, limited to in-frame sequences with V and J called. Missing clones are a known gap in these copies; in checked studies unresolved V genes cover under half, and the rest lacks a known reason. The sample records about 140,000 clones, roughly 73% of which are singletons. In total, the top ten clones hold about 8.4% of the sample. Specimen: peripheral blood. Receptors were obtained from a woman in her 50s with active or convalescent COVID-19.

The J gene is TRBJ1-3, the V gene TRBV4-3; TRBD1 matches at 7 bases. The CDR3 contains 17 residues. The V segment lost 1 base and the J segment 4 bases; nucleotides outside the gene matches: 10. Germline-derived CDR1 and CDR2 are LGHNA and YSLEER. CDR3: CASSQGRGTAGGNTIYF. The CDR3, as DNA: TGCGCCAGCAGCCAAGGACGCGGGACAGCCGGAGGAAACACCATATATTTT.

The chain recombines TRBV7-2 with TRBJ2-3; no definite D call. The CDR3 totals 13 residues. The V end lost 1 base, the J end lost 4 bases, and 6 bases lay between the germline ends. Germline V lookup: CDR1 SGHTA, CDR2 FQGNSA. The CDR3 sequence: CASSLGTADTQYF. The CDR3 DNA is TGTGCCAGCAGCTTAGGCACTGCAGATACGCAGTATTTT.

V and J are TRBV5-5 and TRBJ2-1; 14 bases align to TRBD2. Per the germline V gene, CDR1 is SGHKS and CDR2 is YYEKEE (reference sequence). The CDR3 spans 15 residues. Germline trimming cut 4 bases from V and 10 bases from J; bases unmatched to any gene: 7. CDR3 sequence (DNA): TGTGCCAGCAGCATGGGACTAGCGGGGGCCTCAGAGCAGTTCTTC. This translates into CASSMGLAGASEQFF.

The rearrangement joins TRBV5-1 to TRBJ2-1; D is ambiguous. The ends were cut back, 0 bases at V and 0 bases at J, with 10 bases in the middle. This CDR3 spans 16 amino acids. Germline CDR1 SGHRS, CDR2 YFSETQ. Here the CDR3 reads CASSLGYTNSYNEQFF. The DNA of the CDR3 is TGCGCCAGCAGCTTGGGATACACCAACTCCTACAATGAGCAGTTCTTC.

The chain combines TRBV7-8 with TRBJ2-2; D gene unclear. The CDR3 covers 15 residues. Germline CDR1 reads SGHVS; CDR2 reads FQNEAQ. Trimming took off 7 bases at V and 4 bases at J, with 16 bases between the two ends. CDR3 loop: CASTRALVSTGELFF. CDR3 bases: TGTGCCAGCACCCGAGCGCTAGTGAGCACCGGGGAGCTGTTTTTT.

The V gene is TRBV3-1 (or the pseudogene TRBV3-2), the J gene TRBJ2-1, with 7 nucleotides matching TRBD2. There are 15 residues in the CDR3. The V segment lost 3 bases and the J segment 9 bases; nucleotides outside the gene matches: 11. In germline, CDR1 is LGHDT, CDR2 YNNKEL (reference sequence). CDR3 sequence: CASSQTSSNGREQFF. For the CDR3, the DNA is TGTGCCAGCAGCCAGACTAGCTCGAACGGGCGTGAGCAGTTCTTC.

The V gene is TRBV27, the J gene TRBJ2-1; 10 bases are shared with TRBD2. CDR3 length equals 19 residues. Unmatched junction bases numbered 26, after V lost 10 bases and J lost 8 bases. The germline gives CDR1 MNHEY, CDR2 SMNVEV (reference sequence). The DNA of the CDR3 is TGTGCCACCTCCCCTTTGATACTAGCGGGAACCGGCCGTCGTCATGAGCAGTTCTTC. Translated: CATSPLILAGTGRRHEQFF.

The chain employs TRBV29-1 and TRBJ1-1; D is uncertain. The V and J ends lost 7 bases and 1 base respectively, with 13 bases between them. The CDR3 totals 13 residues. Germline V CDR1 and CDR2: SQVTM, ANQGSEA. For the CDR3, the DNA is TGCAGCGGGTCAGAGGGCGAGAACACTGAAGCTTTCTTT. Its translation is CSGSEGENTEAFF.

This clone was detected only a few times. The chain combines TRBV28 with TRBJ1-5; tentatively, D is TRBD1 (5 bases). V lost 8 bases and J 7 bases, leaving 9 bases between the germline ends. Germline V lookup: CDR1 MDHEN, CDR2 SYDVKM. The CDR3 sequence is 11 residues long. CDR3 loop: CASGSGQPQHF. The DNA of the CDR3 is TGTGCCAGCGGCTCAGGGCAGCCCCAGCATTTT.

The chain links TRBV15 to TRBJ2-2, with a tentative D call TRBD2 (6 bases). Germline V gene lookup returns CDR1 LNHNV and CDR2 YYDKDF (reference sequence). Trimming stripped 5 bases from V and 1 base from J, with 14 bases between. This CDR3 is built from 16 residues. The CDR3 region has the DNA TGTGCCACCAGCCATCGGAGGGGAGGGAACACCGGGGAGCTGTTTTTT. Amino acid sequence: CATSHRRGGNTGELFF.

This chain joins TRBV7-3 and TRBJ1-1, with TRBD1 matching 8 bases. CDR3 length: 17 amino acids. The V gene's germline CDR1 is SGHTA and CDR2 FQGTGA. Trimming took 2 bases from V and 4 from J; bases not matched to a gene: 12. The CDR3 here is CASSLRLQGARGTEAFF. CDR3 bases: TGTGCCAGCAGCTTACGACTCCAGGGGGCCCGGGGCACTGAAGCTTTCTTT.

Remarks on this clone: The same CDR3 can be traced to other DNA sequences in this sample. This rearrangement joins TRBV28 to TRBJ2-5; a possible D gene is TRBD2 (6 bases). The CDR3 extends over 13 amino acids. V lost 6 bases, J lost 2 bases, and 10 bases lay in between. The germline CDR1 and CDR2 sequences are MDHEN and SYDVKM. CDR3 in amino acids: CASSLGGQETQYF. The CDR3 DNA follows: TGTGCCAGCAGCCTGGGGGGTCAAGAGACCCAGTACTTC.

This clone was observed a handful of times. The chain combines TRBV3-1 (or the pseudogene TRBV3-2) with TRBJ2-7; 7 positions agree with TRBD2. The CDR3 runs 15 residues. Germline CDR1 LGHDT, CDR2 YNNKEL (reference sequence). J gave up 3 bases and V 4 bases, and 9 bases lay outside the gene matches. Written as DNA, the CDR3 is TGTGCCAGCAGCCCCTCCGCTAGCGGTTACTACGAGCAGTACTTC. It translates to CASSPSASGYYEQYF.

The chain employs TRBV7-2 and TRBJ2-5, with D maybe TRBD2 (6 bases). CDR1 and CDR2 (germline): SGHTA, FQGNSA. The CDR3 is 14 residues long. Trimming cost V 5 bases and J 9 bases, with 19 bases left between them. The CDR3, as DNA: TGTGCCAGCAGCAATAGCGGTCCCGGGATGTCCCAGTACTTC. This translates into CASSNSGPGMSQYF.

This clone was recorded a few times. DNA for the CDR3: TGTGCCAGCAGCGTAGCTCATAGCGGGAGAGTCTCCTACAATGAGCAGTTCTTC. It translates to CASSVAHSGRVSYNEQFF. V and J are TRBV5-4 and TRBJ2-1; 9 nucleotides align to TRBD2. Unmatched junction bases numbered 11, after V lost 4 bases and J lost 0 bases. Looked up from germline, CDR1 is SGHNT and CDR2 is YYREEE (reference sequence). The CDR3 is 18 amino acids.

The rearrangement links TRBV19 to TRBJ2-1, with 7 bases identical to TRBD1. Germline trimming cut 3 bases from V and 2 bases from J; bases unmatched to any gene: 16. This CDR3 is 19 amino acids long. Germline loops: CDR1 LNHDA, CDR2 SQIVND (reference sequence). Here the CDR3 reads CASSIGRGTLTGPYNEQFF. The CDR3 DNA sequence: TGTGCCAGTAGTATTGGCAGGGGGACCCTAACCGGGCCCTACAATGAGCAGTTCTTC.

The rearrangement links TRBV18 to TRBJ2-3; a weak D match, TRBD2 (6 bases). There are 15 residues in the CDR3. V lost 5 bases and J lost 1, with 13 bases in between. Germline assignment: CDR1 KGHSH and CDR2 LQKENI. CDR3 DNA: TGTGCCAGCTCAAAAGTTGGCGGGGGCACAGATACGCAGTATTTT. This codes for CASSKVGGGTDTQYF.

The rearrangement links TRBV13 to TRBJ2-7, with 7 bases identical to TRBD2. The trim removed 2 bases at V and 7 bases at J, leaving 5 bases unmatched. Germline V gene sequence: CDR1 PRHDT, CDR2 FYEKMQ (reference sequence). The CDR3 length is 13 residues. The CDR3 loop reads CASSLTAGAEQYF. The CDR3 coding sequence is TGTGCCAGCAGCTTAACGGCGGGAGCGGAGCAGTACTTC.